The T cell receptor (beta chain) under discussion was sequenced for a study of blood T cells in healthy people across ages. Donation came from healthy Caucasian individuals in Russia who were aged about 6 to 100. No fewer than 7 million PBMCs went into each sample. Samples each yielded at least 6 micrograms of total RNA. Germline CDR1 reads SNHLY; CDR2 reads FYNNEI. Trimming took off 4 bases at V and 10 bases at J, with 17 bases between the two ends. This CDR3 contains 15 residues. A second PCR, run for about 7 to 11 cycles, used a sample-barcoded 5' primer plus a J-beta primer mix. Each cDNA molecule, via a template-switch adaptor with 12 random nucleotides, was tagged. TCRdb ran MiXCR on the 5' RACE reads and lists one entry per CDR3 protein. The sample has 850,000 to 1,000,000 distinct CDR3 sequences, 51% seen once.

Sequenced: blood. V is TRBV2 and J is TRBJ1-6; TRBD1 might be the D (6 bases). This TCR came from a woman aged 55-70 years in good health. CDR3 sequence (DNA): TGTGCCAGCAGTGCCCTCAGGGGTGGGAACTCACCCCTCCACTTT. Its translation: CASSALRGGNSPLHF.